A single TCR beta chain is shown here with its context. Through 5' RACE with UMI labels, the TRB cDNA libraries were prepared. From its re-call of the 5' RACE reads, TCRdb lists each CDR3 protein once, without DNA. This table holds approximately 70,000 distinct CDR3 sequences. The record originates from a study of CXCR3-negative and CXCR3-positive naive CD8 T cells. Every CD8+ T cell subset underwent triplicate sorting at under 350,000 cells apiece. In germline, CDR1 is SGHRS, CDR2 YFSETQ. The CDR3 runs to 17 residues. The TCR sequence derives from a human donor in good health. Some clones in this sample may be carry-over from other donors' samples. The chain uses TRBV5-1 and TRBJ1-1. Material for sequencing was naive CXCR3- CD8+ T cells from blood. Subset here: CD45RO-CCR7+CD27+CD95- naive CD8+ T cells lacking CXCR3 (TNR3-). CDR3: CASSHTEIDHLYTEAFF.